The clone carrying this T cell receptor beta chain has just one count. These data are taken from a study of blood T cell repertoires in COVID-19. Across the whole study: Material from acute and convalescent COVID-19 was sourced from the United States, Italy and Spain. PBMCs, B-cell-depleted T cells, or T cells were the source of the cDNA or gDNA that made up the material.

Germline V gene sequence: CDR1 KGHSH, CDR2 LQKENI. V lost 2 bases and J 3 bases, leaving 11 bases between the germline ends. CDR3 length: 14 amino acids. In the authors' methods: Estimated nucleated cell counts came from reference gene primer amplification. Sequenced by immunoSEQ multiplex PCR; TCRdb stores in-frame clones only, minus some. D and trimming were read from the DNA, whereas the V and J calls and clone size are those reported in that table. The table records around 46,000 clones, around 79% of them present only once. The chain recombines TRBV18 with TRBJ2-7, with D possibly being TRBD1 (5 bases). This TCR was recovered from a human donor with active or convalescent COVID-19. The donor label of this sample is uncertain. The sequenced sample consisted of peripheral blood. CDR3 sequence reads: CASSPTDRYYEQYF. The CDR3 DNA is TGTGCCAGCTCACCAACAGACAGATACTACGAGCAGTACTTC.